One and the same sample provided the 13 T cell receptor beta chains below, sequenced in a study of T cells in Graves' hyperthyroidism and ophthalmopathy. RNA transcripts yielded amplified TCR beta CDR3 regions. The HTBI set primed first-round TCR CDR3 RT-PCR. From the multiplex PCR reads, TCRdb called clonotypes with MiXCR, one entry per CDR3 protein. The sample holds about 680,000 distinct CDR3 sequences, approximately 36% seen once. The sample was blood. All receptors come from a woman aged 40-49 years with Graves' hyperthyroidism.

This clonotype appeared once. V usage is TRBV2 and J usage is TRBJ2-5; 7 bases match TRBD1. V lost 4 bases to trimming and J lost 9 bases; unmatched junction nucleotides: 2. CDR1 and CDR2 (germline): SNHLY, FYNNEI. The CDR3 spans 11 residues. The DNA for the CDR3 is TGTGCCAGCAGTGGGCAGGGGGCCCAGTACTTC. This codes for CASSGQGAQYF.

This clonotype was seen just once. Possible read error: a much larger clone is one base away. The chain employs TRBV29-1 and TRBJ1-1; the match to TRBD1 covers 9 bases. The germline V gene encodes CDR1 SQVTM and CDR2 ANQGSEA. The CDR3 runs to 14 residues. V shed 5 bases, J shed 3 bases, and the junction held 7 bases outside the gene matches. For the CDR3, the DNA is TGCAGCGTTCCTGACAGGGGGTTGGACACTGAAGCTTTCTTT. Protein product: CSVPDRGLDTEAFF.

This clonotype was seen a handful of times. This chain uses TRBV20-1 with TRBJ2-1, with 7 bases identical to TRBD1. V lost 3 bases, J lost 4 bases, and 3 bases stayed unmatched. CDR1 is DFQATT and CDR2 is SNEGSKA in the germline V gene (reference sequence). The CDR3 length is 13 residues. Written as DNA, the CDR3 is TGCAGTGCTAGCGTGGGACAGTACAATGAGCAGTTCTTC. Protein: CSASVGQYNEQFF.

A remark on this clonotype: A much more abundant neighbour one base away suggests this may be a read error. V gene TRBV20-1 combines with J gene TRBJ1-4; 7 bases align to TRBD1. The trim removed 5 bases at V and 10 bases at J, leaving 10 bases unmatched. The CDR3 has 13 amino acids. Germline-derived CDR1 and CDR2 are DFQATT and SNEGSKA (reference sequence). CDR3 coding DNA: TGCAGTGCTTCACCAGGGGGTTTGGTAAAACTGTTTTTT. Protein product: CSASPGGLVKLFF.

This chain joins TRBV12-3 or TRBV12-4 and TRBJ1-1, with TRBD1 as a possible D gene (5 bases). The CDR3 has 14 residues. Deletions cut 4 bases from V and 5 bases from J, with 14 bases between. The CDR3 sequence: CASSYSLGVTEAFF. CDR3 DNA: TGTGCCAGCAGTTACTCTTTGGGGGTTACTGAAGCTTTCTTT.

Many counts were recorded for this clonotype. V usage is TRBV7-9 and J usage is TRBJ2-5; maybe TRBD2 (6 bases). Germline V gene sequence: CDR1 SEHNR, CDR2 FQNEAQ (reference sequence). V lost 4 bases and J 5 bases, leaving 17 bases between the germline ends. There are 15 residues in the CDR3. The CDR3 here is CASSSYAGPSETQYF. CDR3 nucleotide sequence: TGTGCCAGCAGCTCATATGCGGGACCTTCCGAGACCCAGTACTTC.

This clonotype was counted ten times or more. The chain links TRBV29-1 to TRBJ1-2; D is uncertain. The germline V and J ends were trimmed by 4 bases and 6 bases, with 18 bases remaining between them. Germline assignment: CDR1 SQVTM and CDR2 ANQGSEA. The CDR3 contains 14 residues. CDR3 residues: CSVGRTAGGNGYTF. The CDR3 DNA sequence: TGCAGCGTTGGTCGTACAGCGGGTGGGAATGGCTACACCTTC.

The J gene is TRBJ1-1, the V gene TRBV20-1, with D maybe TRBD1 (5 bases). With 0 bases removed from V and 10 bases from J, the gap between germline ends came to 21 bases. This CDR3 contains 15 residues. CDR1 is DFQATT, CDR2 SNEGSKA, per germline (reference sequence). CDR3 loop: CSARDSAGGDRLAFF. CDR3 coding DNA: TGCAGTGCTAGAGATTCCGCGGGAGGGGATCGTTTAGCTTTCTTT.

This chain connects TRBV2 to TRBJ2-7, with D perhaps TRBD1 or TRBD2 (5 bases each). CDR3 size: 14 residues. Trimming pared 7 bases from V and 4 bases from J, leaving 17 bases between. Germline V lookup: CDR1 SNHLY, CDR2 FYNNEI. This CDR3 is CASKDWDRLYEQYF. In DNA form, the CDR3 reads TGTGCCAGCAAAGATTGGGACCGCCTGTACGAGCAGTACTTC.

This clonotype showed up just a few times. The CDR3 DNA is TGTGCCAGCAGTTTCCAGCGGGGGGCCCGCGTAAACACCGGGGAGCTGTTTTTT. As protein: CASSFQRGARVNTGELFF. The chain uses TRBV12-3 or TRBV12-4 and TRBJ2-2; 9 bases are shared with TRBD2. This CDR3 contains 18 residues. Trimming at V came to 3 bases and at J to 2 bases, leaving 10 bases not matched to a gene.

The chain couples TRBV7-3 to TRBJ2-7, with TRBD1 identical over 7 bases. This CDR3 spans 15 amino acids. With 6 bases clipped from V and 0 bases from J, the junction kept 8 bases outside the gene matches. Germline values: CDR1 SGHTA, CDR2 FQGTGA. CDR3 nucleotides: TGTGCCAGCAGTTACTCGGCAGGGGGCTCCTACGAGCAGTACTTC. Its translation is CASSYSAGGSYEQYF.

The rearrangement links TRBV29-1 to TRBJ1-5; 9 positions agree with TRBD1. The germline gives CDR1 SQVTM, CDR2 ANQGSEA. This CDR3 is 14 amino acids long. The junction had 8 bases not matched to a gene; V was cut back by 4 bases and J by 7 bases. The CDR3 sequence is CSVGWGQGFQPQHF. CDR3 in DNA: TGCAGCGTTGGGTGGGGACAGGGTTTCCAGCCCCAGCATTTT.

This clonotype was observed many times. This chain connects TRBV7-8 to TRBJ1-2; possibly TRBD1 for D (6 bases). Germline V gives CDR1 SGHVS, CDR2 FQNEAQ. V lost 1 base and J lost 4, with 13 bases in between. CDR3 size: 15 residues. The CDR3 coding sequence is TGTGCCAGCAGCTTAGGGGCAGGGGTTGTCTATGGCTACACCTTC. Translated, it gives CASSLGAGVVYGYTF. The full variable domain, with the rest looked up from reference TRBV7-8 and TRBJ1-2, is GAGVSQSPRYKVAKRGQDVALRCDPISGHVSLFWYQQALGQGPEFLTYFQNEAQLDKSGLPSDRFFAERPEGSVSTLKIQRTQQEDSAVYLCASSLGAGVVYGYTFGSGTRLTVV.